A selection of T cell receptor beta chains follows, all from one sample in a study of post-analysis software for immune sequencing data. TCRdb ran MiXCR on the PCR reads and lists one entry per CDR3 protein. This table has 150,000 to 200,000 distinct CDR3 sequences, approximately 30% appearing once. Sequencing input: blood. Receptor source: a girl between 10 and 17 years old with multiple sclerosis. CDR3s include the opening cysteine and the closing phenylalanine or tryptophan. A D gene is named only where the DNA matches it firmly. Where a row states a size, it is once, few, many or the class of an expanded clone; other rows omit it.

>TRBJ1-4|-|few|TRBV15
CATSRDRDSAKLFF
TGTGCCACCAGCAGAGATCGAGATAGTGCAAAACTGTTTTTT
>TRBJ2-1|TRBD2|-|TRBV20-1
CSARGGLGGKSSYNEQFF
TGCAGTGCTAGAGGTGGACTAGGAGGGAAAAGCTCCTACAATGAGCAGTTCTTC
>TRBJ2-3|TRBD1|few|TRBV5-1
CASSSGRTGSRDTQYF
TGCGCCAGCAGCTCCGGTCGGACAGGGAGTAGGGATACGCAGTATTTT
>TRBJ2-1|-|many|TRBV10-3
CAISESGAPRMNEQFF
TGTGCCATCAGTGAGTCCGGTGCCCCGAGGATGAATGAGCAGTTCTTC
>TRBJ2-3|-|many|TRBV6-6
CASSAYRGIDTQYF
TGTGCCAGCAGTGCCTATCGGGGGATTGATACGCAGTATTTT
>TRBJ1-2|-|-|TRBV29-1
CSVELNYGYTF
TGCAGCGTTGAATTGAACTATGGCTACACCTTC
>TRBJ2-7|-|-|TRBV30
CAWSRGSEQYF
TGTGCCTGGAGCCGGGGCTCCGAGCAGTACTTC
>TRBJ1-2|-|many|TRBV11-2
CASSPRQGGPLGYTF
TGTGCCAGCAGCCCCCGACAAGGAGGGCCTTTAGGCTACACCTTC
>TRBJ1-5|-|few|TRBV6-2/TRBV6-3
CASSSEGGAGNQPQHF
TGTGCCAGCAGTTCCGAAGGGGGGGCAGGGAATCAGCCCCAGCATTTT
>TRBJ2-7|-|-|TRBV2
CASVGSSYEQYF
TGTGCCAGCGTAGGAAGCTCCTACGAGCAGTACTTC
>TRBJ1-2|-|-|TRBV9
CASSVSRELVTRGYTF
TGTGCCAGCAGCGTATCGCGGGAATTGGTTACTAGGGGCTACACCTTC
>TRBJ2-3|TRBD2|-|TRBV5-4
CASSPAGGPHTQYF
TGTGCCAGCAGCCCAGCGGGAGGGCCCCATACGCAGTATTTT
>TRBJ2-1|-|-|TRBV30
CACYQGGQFF
TGTGCCTGTTACCAGGGAGGGCAGTTCTTC
>TRBJ1-6|-|few|TRBV15
CATSRSVGIRDTYNSPLHF
TGTGCCACCAGCAGGAGTGTGGGAATTCGGGACACCTATAATTCACCCCTCCACTTT
>TRBJ2-7|-|many|TRBV5-1
CASRSGLYEQYF
TGCGCCAGCAGGTCCGGCCTCTACGAGCAGTACTTC
>TRBJ1-2|-|-|TRBV6-1
CASVGQGANYGYTF
TGTGCCAGCGTTGGTCAGGGAGCTAACTATGGCTACACCTTC
>TRBJ2-3|-|-|TRBV7-2
CASIRLVGGADTQYF
TGTGCCAGCATCCGGCTTGTCGGGGGCGCAGATACGCAGTATTTT
>TRBJ1-4|-|many|TRBV4-1
CASSQPGQGREKLFF
TGCGCCAGCAGCCAACCCGGGCAGGGTCGGGAAAAACTGTTTTTT
>TRBJ2-1|-|many|TRBV20-1
CSAASAVAYNEQFF
TGCAGTGCCGCCTCGGCGGTGGCCTACAATGAGCAGTTCTTC
>TRBJ2-2|TRBD2|-|TRBV11-1
CASSTSRLAGDTGELFF
TGTGCCAGCAGCACCAGTCGACTAGCGGGAGACACCGGGGAGCTGTTTTTT
>TRBJ2-5|-|-|TRBV12-3/TRBV12-4
CASGRTGRAYERYF
TGTGCCAGTGGTCGTACAGGGAGGGCCTACGAGCGGTACTTC
>TRBJ2-7|TRBD1|few|TRBV28
CASSYSRQGVAYEQYF
TGTGCCAGCAGTTACTCCCGACAGGGGGTGGCCTACGAGCAGTACTTC
>TRBJ2-3|TRBD1|-|TRBV11-2
CASSLDRRAGTGFRDTQYF
TGTGCCAGCAGCTTAGATCGCCGAGCAGGGACAGGGTTTAGGGATACGCAGTATTTT
>TRBJ2-1|TRBD1|-|TRBV5-1
CARSPGTGIVPFYNEQFF
TGCGCCAGATCGCCCGGGACAGGGATTGTCCCCTTCTACAATGAGCAGTTCTTC
>TRBJ2-1|-|-|TRBV29-1
CSVESNNEQFF
TGCAGCGTTGAATCCAACAATGAGCAGTTCTTC
>TRBJ2-1|-|many|TRBV12-3/TRBV12-4
CASTRVPVLEQFF
TGTGCCAGCACCCGAGTCCCAGTCCTTGAGCAGTTCTTC
>TRBJ2-5|TRBD2|once|TRBV29-1
CSADPGASGRAWQETQYF
TGCAGCGCCGATCCTGGGGCTAGCGGGAGGGCCTGGCAAGAGACCCAGTACTTC
>TRBJ1-2|-|many|TRBV12-3/TRBV12-4
CASSVLQGRGYTF
TGTGCCAGTTCAGTATTACAGGGTAGAGGCTACACCTTC
>TRBJ2-3|TRBD2|-|TRBV6-1
CARLAGESEGPLTDTQYF
TGTGCCAGATTAGCGGGAGAATCAGAAGGACCACTCACAGATACGCAGTATTTT
>TRBJ1-2|-|-|TRBV18
CASSPPPRAREGYTF
TGTGCCAGCTCACCACCCCCGAGGGCTAGAGAAGGCTACACCTTC
>TRBJ1-5|TRBD1|-|TRBV12-3/TRBV12-4
CASSPWGQGGNQPQHF
TGTGCCAGCAGTCCCTGGGGACAGGGCGGCAATCAGCCCCAGCATTTT
>TRBJ2-5|-|many|TRBV7-2
CASSASFPETQYF
TGTGCCAGCAGCGCGTCTTTCCCCGAGACCCAGTACTTC
>TRBJ2-2|-|-|TRBV29-1
CSVEFYRDTGELFF
TGCAGCGTTGAATTCTACCGGGACACCGGGGAGCTGTTTTTT
>TRBJ2-7|-|many|TRBV4-1
CASSQIGGSSRAYEQYF
TGCGCCAGCAGCCAAATCGGGGGAAGCTCGAGGGCCTACGAGCAGTACTTC
>TRBJ2-7|-|many|TRBV9
CASSVRATGEQYF
TGTGCCAGCAGCGTTCGTGCGACGGGGGAGCAGTACTTC
>TRBJ1-1|TRBD1|-|TRBV29-1
CSARTGGTEAFF
TGCAGCGCGAGGACAGGGGGCACTGAAGCTTTCTTT
>TRBJ2-7|TRBD2|-|TRBV4-1
CASSQEARVAGGMSSYNEQYF
TGCGCCAGCAGCCAAGAGGCCAGGGTAGCGGGAGGGATGAGCTCCTACAATGAGCAGTACTTC
>TRBJ2-1|-|many|TRBV29-1
CSVEGWGPSYNEQFF
TGCAGCGTTGAGGGATGGGGACCCTCCTACAATGAGCAGTTCTTC
>TRBJ2-1|-|many|TRBV2
CASMVNGNNEQFF
TGTGCCAGCATGGTTAACGGCAACAATGAGCAGTTCTTC
>TRBJ2-1|-|few|TRBV5-6
CASSLDGTGYNEQFF
TGTGCCAGCAGCCTCGATGGCACAGGCTACAATGAGCAGTTCTTC
>TRBJ2-2|-|few|TRBV12-3/TRBV12-4
CASGSLTGELFF
TGTGCCAGCGGCAGTTTGACCGGGGAGCTGTTTTTT
>TRBJ2-3|-|few|TRBV3-1
CASSPQGLSDTQYF
TGTGCCAGCAGCCCCCAGGGGTTGTCAGATACGCAGTATTTT
>TRBJ2-5|-|many|TRBV11-2
CASSLVSDRETQYF
TGTGCCAGCAGCTTAGTGTCAGATCGGGAGACCCAGTACTTC
>TRBJ1-5|TRBD1|-|TRBV12-5
CASGPGQSPNQPQHF
TGTGCTAGTGGCCCGGGACAGTCCCCCAATCAGCCCCAGCATTTT
>TRBJ2-7|-|-|TRBV6-5
CASSQFWGLYEQYF
TGTGCCAGCAGTCAATTCTGGGGGCTCTACGAGCAGTACTTC
>TRBJ1-2|-|many|TRBV15
CATSRGAGGYTF
TGTGCCACCAGCAGAGGAGCGGGTGGCTACACCTTC
>TRBJ1-1|-|few|TRBV10-3
CAIRGRTEPNTEAFF
TGTGCCATACGAGGAAGAACTGAGCCAAACACTGAAGCTTTCTTT
>TRBJ2-2|-|-|TRBV12-3/TRBV12-4
CASTPLEGTGELFF
TGTGCCAGCACCCCTTTGGAAGGGACCGGGGAGCTGTTTTTT
>TRBJ1-5|-|-|TRBV3-1
CASSHDSNQPQHF
TGTGCCAGCAGCCACGACAGCAATCAGCCCCAGCATTTT
>TRBJ1-2|-|many|TRBV20-1
CSASFRDGYTF
TGCAGTGCTAGCTTCAGGGACGGCTACACCTTC
>TRBJ2-1|-|many|TRBV29-1
CSVEGDYNEQFF
TGCAGCGTTGAAGGAGACTACAATGAGCAGTTCTTC
>TRBJ1-2|-|many|TRBV10-2
CASSGGAAGGYTF
TGCGCCAGCAGCGGAGGGGCCGCTGGTGGCTACACCTTC
>TRBJ2-3|TRBD2|many|TRBV29-1
CSVGTSGTLLDTQYF
TGCAGCGTTGGGACTAGCGGAACCCTTCTAGATACGCAGTATTTT
>TRBJ1-1|TRBD1|few|TRBV7-8
CASSPSTGGKTEAFF
TGTGCCAGCAGCCCCTCAACAGGGGGCAAAACTGAAGCTTTCTTT
>TRBJ2-7|TRBD1|few|TRBV9
CASSYRGGSPYEQYF
TGTGCCAGCAGCTACAGGGGTGGATCACCCTACGAGCAGTACTTC
>TRBJ1-2|TRBD1|few|TRBV28
CASSWGQVNYGYTF
TGTGCCAGCAGTTGGGGACAGGTCAACTATGGCTACACCTTC
>TRBJ2-1|-|-|TRBV12-3/TRBV12-4
CASSLRGSYNEQFF
TGTGCCAGCAGTTTAAGGGGGTCCTACAATGAGCAGTTCTTC